These T cell receptor beta chains were read from a single sample in a study of radiation and T cells in renal cell carcinoma. Using immunoSEQ multiplex PCR, the repertoire was profiled, and TCRdb retains in-frame clones only, with some absent. The sample gives about 83,000 clones, around four fifths of which show up once; about 2.4% is in the top ten. Specimen: blood, collected from a patient whose treatment included radiotherapy and nephrectomy. The receptors were gathered from a woman aged 55-70 years with renal cell carcinoma. CDR3s include the opening cysteine and the closing phenylalanine or tryptophan.

len,v_gene,CDR3aa
15,TRBV5-4,CASSYPTGGAAEAFF
18,TRBV2,CASSRKGTGDSGANVLTF
14,TRBV28,CASSFYRAWETQYF
13,TRBV2,CASGTGNTGELFF
16,TRBV28,CASSLAIQGSSYEQYF
12,TRBV27,CASSSPDYGYTF
14,TRBV18,CASSPEVSGNTIYF
16,TRBV21-1,CASSKGSDLYNSPLHF
17,TRBV18,CASSPGTSGRRAYEQYF
15,TRBV5-4,CASSLEVEAAYEQYF
14,TRBV7-9,CASGGLEVYNEQFF
15,TRBV15,CATSRDGQPNQPQHF